Reported below is one T cell receptor (beta chain). Its antigen remains unknown. This record comes from a study of cytomegalovirus exposure and HLA in healthy donors. The V end was cut by 4 bases, the J end by 4 bases, with 17 bases between. The CDR3 is 16 residues long. Per germline, CDR1 SGDLS and CDR2 YYNGEE. Study-wide points: Sequencing probably produced one cluster of sequence variants that were highly shared. Using a false discovery rate of 0.05, a later analysis showed that 16,000 or so TCR beta sequences were associated with HLA alleles. Association of a missense DCLRE1C variant with TCR beta V- and J-gene trimming was reported in a later analysis.

The donors (healthy individuals) were bone marrow donors. The PCR made use of 60 Vbeta and 13 Jbeta primers. Clones were read by immunoSEQ multiplex PCR, and TCRdb kept only the in-frame ones, dropping some. The data hold 150,000 to 200,000 clones, with around three quarters observed a single time. The TCR was taken from a woman aged 40 to 50 in good health and CMV-seronegative. J is TRBJ2-2 and V is TRBV9, with a tentative D call TRBD1 (6 bases). Material: PBMCs. The CDR3 nucleotides read TGTGCCAGCAGCCACTCCAGACAGGTCCTCACCGGGGAGCTGTTTTTT. Protein: CASSHSRQVLTGELFF.